This T cell receptor (beta chain) was sequenced for a study of cytomegalovirus exposure and HLA in healthy donors. This CDR3 contains 16 residues. CDR1 is SGHRS and CDR2 is YFSETQ in the germline V gene. J gave up 0 bases and V 4 bases, and 7 bases lay outside the gene matches. The PCR was carried out with 60 Vbeta primers and 13 Jbeta primers. Libraries were prepared by immunoSEQ multiplex PCR; TCRdb keeps only in-frame clonotypes and omits some of them. In the table there are more than 110,000 clones, nearly 10% of which are singletons. In this sample, this clone turned up a few times. This TCR derives from a man in his forties or fifties in good health and CMV-seronegative. The sequencing sample was made of PBMCs. The rearrangement joins TRBV5-1 to TRBJ2-3, with TRBD2 matching 8 bases. In nucleotides, the CDR3 is TGCGCCAGCAGCCCTTTAGCGGGGTTTAGCACAGATACGCAGTATTTT. Its translation: CASSPLAGFSTDTQYF.